Listed here is a single T cell receptor (beta chain). Its target is unknown. V shed 0 bases and J 4 bases; nucleotides not matched to a gene: 4. The germline CDR1 and CDR2 sequences are KGHSH and LQKENI. The CDR3 loop spans 15 amino acids. This record belongs to a study of cytotoxic CD8 clonotypes in ibrutinib-treated CLL. As for the study in general: Partial responses totalled some 24 and complete responses 2; after median roughly 70 months, approximately 15 remained remitted and approximately twelve progressed. General study results and limits: At the start, clonality exceeded age-matched healthy donors and followed circulating CD8+ T-cell counts.

Targeted sequencing depth ranged from 1 in 200,000 to 1 in 1 million T cells. Generated by immunoSEQ multiplex PCR, the TCRdb table keeps only in-frame clones and is missing some. The sample holds about 140,000 clones, 75% to 85% seen once. This receptor was identified in a human donor with chronic lymphocytic leukemia. The J gene is TRBJ2-7, the V gene TRBV18, with TRBD2 matching 9 bases. Sequencing used PBMCs, obtained after 36 months of ibrutinib treatment. CDR3 in DNA: TGTGCCAGCTCACCACCTAGCGGGAGTTTGTACGAGCAGTACTTC. Protein product: CASSPPSGSLYEQYF.